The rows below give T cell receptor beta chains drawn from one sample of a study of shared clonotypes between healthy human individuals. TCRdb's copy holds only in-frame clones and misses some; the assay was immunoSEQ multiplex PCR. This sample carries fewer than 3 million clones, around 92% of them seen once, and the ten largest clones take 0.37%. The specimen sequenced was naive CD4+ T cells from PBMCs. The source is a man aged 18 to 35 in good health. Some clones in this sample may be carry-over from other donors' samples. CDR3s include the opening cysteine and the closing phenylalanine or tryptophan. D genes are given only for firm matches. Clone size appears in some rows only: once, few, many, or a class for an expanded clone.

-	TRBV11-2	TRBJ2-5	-	TGTGCCAGCAGCTTAGATAACCCGGGCTGGGAGACCCAGTACTTC	CASSLDNPGWETQYF
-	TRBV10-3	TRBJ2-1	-	TGTGCCATCAAGTCAGGAACCTACAATGAGCAGTTCTTC	CAIKSGTYNEQFF
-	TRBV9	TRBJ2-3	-	TGTGCCAGCAGCGTTTGGGGAGACGGGGTGGGCACAGATACGCAGTATTTT	CASSVWGDGVGTDTQYF
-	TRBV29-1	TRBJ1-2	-	TGCAGCGTTGAAGTTGTATCCTGGGACTATGGCTACACCTTC	CSVEVVSWDYGYTF
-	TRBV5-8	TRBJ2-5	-	TGTGCCAGCAGCTTGTTGTCAGGGCCCCCCCAAGAGACCCAGTACTTC	CASSLLSGPPQETQYF
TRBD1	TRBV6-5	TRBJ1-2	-	TGTGCCAGCAGTTACCTAACAGGGGCAGGGGGCTACACCTTC	CASSYLTGAGGYTF
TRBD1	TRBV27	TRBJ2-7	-	TGTGCCAGCAGTTTATCCAACAGGGGGTTACCCTACGAGCAGTACTTC	CASSLSNRGLPYEQYF
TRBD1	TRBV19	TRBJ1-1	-	TGTGCCAGTAGTACATCCGGGACAGTGAACACTGAAGCTTTCTTT	CASSTSGTVNTEAFF
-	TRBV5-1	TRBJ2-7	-	TGCGCCAGCAACGCGGTTGAGGAAACCGGGAAGGAAGAGCAGTACTTC	CASNAVEETGKEEQYF
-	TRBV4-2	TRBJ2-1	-	TGTGCCAGCAGCCAAGATCCATACAATGAGCAGTTCTTC	CASSQDPYNEQFF
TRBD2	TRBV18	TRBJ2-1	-	TGTGCCAGCTCACCACCCAGCGGGAGAGGTTACAATGAGCAGTTCTTC	CASSPPSGRGYNEQFF
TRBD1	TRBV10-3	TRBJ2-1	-	TGTGCCATCAAAGGGACAGCCAAAACCTACAATGAGCAGTTCTTC	CAIKGTAKTYNEQFF
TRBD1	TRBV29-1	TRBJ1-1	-	TGCAGCGTTTCTGGGACAGCAGGGCCTTTCTTT	CSVSGTAGPFF
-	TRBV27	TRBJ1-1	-	TGTGCCAGGGCCGGGAACACTGAAGCTTTCTTT	CARAGNTEAFF
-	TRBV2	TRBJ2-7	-	TGTGCCAGCAGCAAGAACCCGAGCTCCTACGAGCAGTACTTC	CASSKNPSSYEQYF
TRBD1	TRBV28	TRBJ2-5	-	TGTGCCAGCAGTTTATATCGGACAGGGGGCCAAGAGACCCAGTACTTC	CASSLYRTGGQETQYF
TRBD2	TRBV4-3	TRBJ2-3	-	TGCGCCAGCAGCCAAGAGCTCCCTAGCGGGAGGCTAAGCACAGATACGCAGTATTTT	CASSQELPSGRLSTDTQYF
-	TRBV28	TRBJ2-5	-	TGTGCCAGCAGTATGCCGCCGGGTCTACTAGGAGTGGAGCAGTACTTC	CASSMPPGLLGVEQYF
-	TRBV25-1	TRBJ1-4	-	TGTGCCAGCAGTGATCGAGGGAGGGGAGACGAAAAACTGTTTTTT	CASSDRGRGDEKLFF
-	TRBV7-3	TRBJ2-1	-	TGTGCCAGCAGCCCCAAGAGGGACTCTGAAAATGAGCAGTTCTTC	CASSPKRDSENEQFF
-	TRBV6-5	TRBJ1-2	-	TGTGCCAGCAGTTATCTCCCGGGGTTATGGTATGGCTACACCTTC	CASSYLPGLWYGYTF
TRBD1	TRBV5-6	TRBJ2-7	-	TGTGCCAGCAGCCACGGGACAGGGGCCATCTACGAGCAGTACTTC	CASSHGTGAIYEQYF
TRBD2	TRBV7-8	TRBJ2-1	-	TGTGCCAGCAGCTTAGTGGGGGGGTCCAATGAGCAGTTCTTC	CASSLVGGSNEQFF
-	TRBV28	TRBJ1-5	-	TGTGCCAGCAGTTTGGGATCGTTTAGCCAGCCCCAGCATTTT	CASSLGSFSQPQHF
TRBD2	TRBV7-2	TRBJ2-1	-	TGTGCCAGCAGTCAGGGACTAGCGGTCAATGAGCAGTTCTTC	CASSQGLAVNEQFF
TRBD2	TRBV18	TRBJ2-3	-	TGTGCCAGCTCACCGACAGCTAGCGGGAGAGGGACAGATACGCAGTATTTT	CASSPTASGRGTDTQYF
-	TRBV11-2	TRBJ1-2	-	TGTGCCAGCAGCTCAGGGACTTGGGGCTACACCTTC	CASSSGTWGYTF
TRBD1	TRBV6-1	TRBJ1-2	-	TGTGCCAGCAGTGAAACGGGACAGGAAGGTATAGGCTACACCTTC	CASSETGQEGIGYTF
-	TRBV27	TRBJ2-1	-	TGTGCCAGCAGTTTGACGGGGGGCGATGCATTCGTAGCCAATGAGCAGTTCTTC	CASSLTGGDAFVANEQFF
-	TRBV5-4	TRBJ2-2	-	TGTGCCAGCAGCGAGTTAGGGAACACCGGGGAGCTGTTTTTT	CASSELGNTGELFF
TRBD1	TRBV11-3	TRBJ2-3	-	TGTGCCAGCAGCCAGGGACAGATAGCCACAGATACGCAGTATTTT	CASSQGQIATDTQYF
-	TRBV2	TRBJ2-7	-	TGTGCCAGCAGTTTTAACAGGGGGGGGACGTACGAGCAGTACTTC	CASSFNRGGTYEQYF
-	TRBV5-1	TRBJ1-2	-	TGCGCCAGCAGCTTGCCAACCTGGGAGACATCGGTGTCGGTTGGCTACACCTTC	CASSLPTWETSVSVGYTF
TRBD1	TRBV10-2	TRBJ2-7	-	TGCGCCAGCAGTGAGCCGGGACAGGGTCCCTACGAGCAGTACTTC	CASSEPGQGPYEQYF
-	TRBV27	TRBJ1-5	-	TGTGCCAGCAGTTCCGCCCGGGCCCCGGGCAATCAGCCCCAGCATTTT	CASSSARAPGNQPQHF
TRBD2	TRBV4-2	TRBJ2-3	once	TGTGCCAGCATCCAACCCCTTCAGGCTAGAGGACTAGCGGGAGCTTGGCGGGACACAGATACGCAGTATTTT	CASIQPLQARGLAGAWRDTDTQYF
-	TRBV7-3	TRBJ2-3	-	TGTGCCAGCAGCTTAGAGGGAAGTACGCAGTATTTT	CASSLEGSTQYF
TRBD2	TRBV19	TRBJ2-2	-	TGTGCCAGTAGTACACTGTATACTAGCGGGAGACAATCCGGGGAGCTGTTTTTT	CASSTLYTSGRQSGELFF
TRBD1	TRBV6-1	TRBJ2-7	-	TGTGCCAGCAGGGGGACAGCCACCTCCTACGAGCAGTACTTC	CASRGTATSYEQYF
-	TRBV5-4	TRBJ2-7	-	TGTGCCAGCAGCCGTAACAGTCACTACGAGCAGTACTTC	CASSRNSHYEQYF
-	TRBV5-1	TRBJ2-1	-	TGCGCCAGCAGCAGGGACCAGAGCGATTACAATGAGCAGTTCTTC	CASSRDQSDYNEQFF
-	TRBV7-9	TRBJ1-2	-	TGTGCCAGCAGCTTCAATGGGGGACGGCTCTATGGCTACACCTTC	CASSFNGGRLYGYTF
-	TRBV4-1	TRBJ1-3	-	TGCGCCAGCAGCCAACGGAATACTGGAAACACCATATATTTT	CASSQRNTGNTIYF
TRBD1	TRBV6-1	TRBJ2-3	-	TGTGCCAGCAGTGTCCCGACAGGGGGCTTTACAGATACGCAGTATTTT	CASSVPTGGFTDTQYF
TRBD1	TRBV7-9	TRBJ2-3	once	TGTGCCAGCAATCGAGGGGGCAGGGGGACAGATACGCAGTATTTT	CASNRGGRGTDTQYF